These T cell receptor beta chains were read from a single sample in a study of blood T cell repertoires in COVID-19. TCRdb's copy holds only in-frame clones and misses some; the assay was immunoSEQ multiplex PCR. The sample has about 44,000 clones; roughly 80% are singletons. Sequencing was carried out using peripheral blood. Receptors were obtained from a human donor in a cohort sampled during active COVID-19. Each CDR3 is given with its conserved first and last residue. The D gene is left open where the match is weak. Only some rows state a clone size, as once, few, many or a class for expanded clones.

size: NA; J: TRBJ2-5; D: TRBD2; V: TRBV6-2/TRBV6-3; CDR3: CASSYPLAGGPRGETQYF
size: NA; J: TRBJ2-3; D: NA; V: TRBV5-1; CDR3: CASRLSFTDTQYF
size: NA; J: TRBJ2-1; D: TRBD1; V: TRBV10-3; CDR3: CAISLGQMYNEQFF
size: once; J: TRBJ1-4; D: TRBD1; V: TRBV10-3; CDR3: CAISETSGGAEEKLFF
size: NA; J: TRBJ1-2; D: TRBD1; V: TRBV2; CDR3: CASSEALGRGTYGYTF
size: NA; J: TRBJ2-7; D: NA; V: TRBV19; CDR3: CASSGMRRDFSEQYF
size: NA; J: TRBJ1-3; D: NA; V: TRBV5-1; CDR3: CASSLEAGGNTIYF
size: once; J: TRBJ2-1; D: TRBD2; V: TRBV7-9; CDR3: CASSRAGSKDEQFF
size: NA; J: TRBJ1-1; D: NA; V: TRBV19; CDR3: CASSIAGEAFF
size: NA; J: TRBJ1-5; D: TRBD1; V: TRBV5-5; CDR3: CASSFEGASNQPQHF
size: NA; J: TRBJ2-5; D: NA; V: TRBV7-9; CDR3: CASSARGAQQETQYF
size: NA; J: TRBJ1-1; D: NA; V: TRBV19; CDR3: CASSIDGRGITEAFF
size: NA; J: TRBJ2-3; D: TRBD2; V: TRBV6-4; CDR3: CASSNSGGISTDTQYF
size: NA; J: TRBJ2-6; D: NA; V: TRBV7-2; CDR3: CASSLGGGANVLTF
size: NA; J: TRBJ2-3; D: NA; V: TRBV30; CDR3: CAWRGLQGWDTQYF
size: NA; J: TRBJ1-2; D: TRBD1; V: TRBV28; CDR3: CASRSTGAYTF
size: NA; J: TRBJ2-4; D: TRBD2; V: TRBV4-1; CDR3: CASSQLGTTKNIQYF
size: NA; J: TRBJ2-7; D: NA; V: TRBV7-9; CDR3: CASSLARGYEQYF
size: NA; J: TRBJ2-2; D: TRBD2; V: TRBV7-9; CDR3: CASSLLRGGTGELFF